These 28 T cell receptor beta chains came from one sample sequenced in a study of blood T cell repertoires in COVID-19. The method was immunoSEQ multiplex PCR; TCRdb's version includes in-frame clones alone and lacks a portion of them. The repertoire consists of some 300,000 clones, with about 82% occurring once and the leading ten covering 4.1%. What was sequenced was peripheral blood. Receptor source: a woman aged 45 to 65 with active or convalescent COVID-19.

This chain links TRBV19 with TRBJ2-1; D is perhaps TRBD2 (5 bases). Germline CDR1 reads LNHDA; CDR2 reads SQIVND (reference sequence). V lost 3 bases to trimming and J lost 6 bases, with 9 bases between them. CDR3 length: 13 residues. The CDR3 sequence: CASSMGDGNEQFF. CDR3 bases: TGTGCCAGTAGTATGGGAGACGGCAATGAGCAGTTCTTC.

CDR3: CASSQGGLYSNQPQHF. In nucleotides, the CDR3 is TGTGCCAGCAGTCAGGGGGGCCTTTATAGCAATCAGCCCCAGCATTTT. The V call is TRBV27, the J call TRBJ1-5; the match to TRBD1 covers 7 bases. J was trimmed by 0 bases and V by 5 bases; bases with no gene match: 7. CDR3 length equals 16 residues. Germline V gives CDR1 MNHEY, CDR2 SMNVEV (reference sequence).

The V and J genes are TRBV5-4 and TRBJ2-3, with D maybe TRBD2 (7 bases). Trimming removed 4 bases at V and 0 bases at J, with 12 bases between. CDR1 is SGHNT and CDR2 is YYREEE in the germline V gene (reference sequence). CDR3 size: 15 residues. CDR3 loop: CASSPGRGSTDTQYF. CDR3 coding DNA: TGTGCCAGCAGCCCGGGGAGGGGGAGCACAGATACGCAGTATTTT.

This chain joins TRBV10-3 and TRBJ1-6; D is unclear. Trimming pared 1 base from V and 5 bases from J, leaving 12 bases between. Germline CDR1 ENHRY, CDR2 SYGVKD. The CDR3 sequence is 16 residues long. The CDR3 DNA is TGTGCCATCAGTGAGTTCAGTGTGAGGAATAATTCACCCCTCCACTTT. Protein sequence: CAISEFSVRNNSPLHF.

The chain links TRBV2 to TRBJ2-2; TRBD2 matches at 15 bases. The V gene's germline CDR1 is SNHLY and CDR2 FYNNEI. Trimming removed 6 bases from V and 6 bases from J; junction bases left unmatched: 17. There are 20 residues in the CDR3. CDR3 residues: CASRPDSPGLAGGGAGELFF. DNA for the CDR3: TGTGCCAGCAGGCCCGATTCTCCGGGACTAGCGGGAGGAGGGGCCGGGGAGCTGTTTTTT.

The V gene is TRBV6-5, the J gene TRBJ1-5; TRBD1 matches 8 bases. V gave up 6 bases and J gave up 5 bases; unmatched junction bases: 6. Germline V gene lookup returns CDR1 MNHEY and CDR2 SVGAGI. The CDR3 totals 14 residues. CDR3 nucleotides: TGTGCCAGCAGGCCGGGACAGGTTTATCAGCCCCAGCATTTT. This sequence encodes CASRPGQVYQPQHF.

This clone was seen a handful of times. The V and J genes are TRBV6-5 and TRBJ1-2; 7 bases agree with TRBD1. The CDR3 runs 12 residues. Germline-derived CDR1 and CDR2 are MNHEY and SVGAGI. V lost 10 bases to trimming and J lost 3 bases; unmatched junction nucleotides: 5. In DNA form, the CDR3 reads TGTGCCACCAGACAGGGCGACTATGGCTACACCTTC. Residues: CATRQGDYGYTF.

The V call is TRBV28, the J call TRBJ2-3; 11 nucleotides line up with TRBD2. The junction had 15 bases not matched to a gene; V was cut back by 3 bases and J by 1 base. CDR3 length: 20 amino acids. CDR1 is MDHEN, CDR2 SYDVKM, per germline. The CDR3 reads CASSLRVGLAGGGGTDTQYF. The CDR3 region has the DNA TGTGCCAGCAGTTTGCGAGTCGGGCTAGCGGGAGGAGGAGGCACAGATACGCAGTATTTT.

The chain combines TRBV9 with TRBJ1-6; D gene unclear. CDR1 is SGDLS, CDR2 YYNGEE, per germline. Trimming took 7 bases from V and 7 from J, leaving 18 bases between them. This CDR3 has 15 residues. This CDR3 is CASGSWPDSNSPLHF. DNA of the CDR3: TGTGCCAGCGGTAGTTGGCCGGACTCAAATTCACCCCTCCACTTT.

The V gene is TRBV19, the J gene TRBJ2-4, with D possibly TRBD2 on 5 matching bases. V was cut by 5 bases and J by 0 bases, with 14 bases left in between. Germline V CDR1 and CDR2: LNHDA, SQIVND (reference sequence). This CDR3 has 16 residues. CDR3 nucleotide sequence: TGTGCCAGTAGTGTCACTAGTTTGGGAGCCAAAAACATTCAGTACTTC. Encoded protein: CASSVTSLGAKNIQYF. Looking up the rest from reference TRBV19 and TRBJ2-4 gives the full variable domain: DGGITQSPKYLFRKEGQNVTLSCEQNLNHDAMYWYRQDPGQGLRLIYYSQIVNDFQKGDIAEGYSVSREKKESFPLTVTSAQKNPTAFYLCASSVTSLGAKNIQYFGAGTRLSVL.

The V call is TRBV27, the J call TRBJ1-1; TRBD1 matches at 10 bases. Germline values: CDR1 MNHEY, CDR2 SMNVEV (reference sequence). This CDR3 region has 14 residues. With V trimmed by 6 bases and J by 5 bases, 6 bases remained unmatched. The CDR3, as DNA: TGTGCCAGCAGCAGGACAGGGGGGAGGACTGAAGCTTTCTTT. Translating it yields CASSRTGGRTEAFF.

This chain connects TRBV7-2 to TRBJ1-1, with unresolved D. V was clipped by 4 bases and J by 1 base, with 7 bases between them. CDR1 is SGHTA and CDR2 is FQGNSA in the germline V gene. The CDR3 has 13 amino acids. CDR3 residues: CASSWYGNTEAFF. In DNA form, the CDR3 reads TGTGCCAGCAGCTGGTACGGGAACACTGAAGCTTTCTTT.

The chain is built from TRBV7-6 and TRBJ1-4; TRBD1 is a possible D gene (6 bases). The V and J ends lost 1 base and 4 bases respectively, with 10 bases between them. Germline-derived CDR1 and CDR2 are SGHVS and FNYEAQ. The CDR3 sequence is 15 residues long. The CDR3 nucleotides read TGTGCCAGCAGCTTAGGGACAGTTGATAATGAAAAACTGTTTTTT. Amino acid sequence: CASSLGTVDNEKLFF.

The chain is built from TRBV11-3 and TRBJ2-2; 13 nucleotides align to TRBD2. The CDR3 runs to 15 residues. Trimming at V came to 5 bases and at J to 5 bases, leaving 2 bases not matched to a gene. Germline V gives CDR1 SGHNT, CDR2 YENEEA. The CDR3 bases are TGTGCCAGCAGCGCGGGACTAGCGGGAACCGGGGAGCTGTTTTTT. It specifies CASSAGLAGTGELFF. Supplemented by reference TRBV11-3 and TRBJ2-2, the full variable domain reads EAGVVQSPRYKIIEKKQPVAFWCNPISGHNTLYWYLQNLGQGPELLIRYENEEAVDDSQLPKDRFSAERLKGVDSTLKIQPAELGDSAVYLCASSAGLAGTGELFFGEGSRLTVL.

This chain connects TRBV5-1 to TRBJ2-5; D remains unclear. The ends were cut back, 0 bases at V and 1 base at J, with 7 bases in the middle. The CDR3 is made up of 14 amino acids. Germline assignment: CDR1 SGHRS and CDR2 YFSETQ. CDR3 nucleotide sequence: TGCGCCAGCAGCTTGGCTGGCCCCCAAGAGACCCAGTACTTC. Protein product: CASSLAGPQETQYF.

The chain couples TRBV11-2 to TRBJ2-7, with D uncertain. The germline gives CDR1 SGHAT, CDR2 FQNNGV. This CDR3 has 12 residues. Trimming left V 6 bases short and J 4 bases short, with 10 bases between. CDR3 DNA: TGTGCCAGCAGTTCTGGCCCTTACGAGCAGTACTTC. It codes for CASSSGPYEQYF.

The CDR3 loop is CASSIGRDRLGAFF. CDR3 nucleotide sequence: TGTGCCAGTAGTATAGGCCGGGACAGGCTGGGAGCTTTCTTT. This chain joins TRBV19 and TRBJ1-1; TRBD1 agrees at 8 bases. Germline V CDR1 and CDR2: LNHDA, SQIVND (reference sequence). V lost 1 base, J lost 10 bases, and 8 bases stayed unmatched. This CDR3 has 14 residues.

The CDR3 reads CASSWDSGNYGYTF. CDR3 bases: TGTGCCAGCAGCTGGGACAGCGGTAACTATGGCTACACCTTC. The chain carries TRBV11-1 and TRBJ1-2, with 7 bases identical to TRBD1. This CDR3 is built from 14 residues. The germline gives CDR1 SGHAT, CDR2 FQDESV (reference sequence). J gave up 1 base and V 4 bases, and 3 bases lay outside the gene matches.

This chain links TRBV4-2 with TRBJ2-5; TRBD2 agrees at 7 bases. The CDR3 totals 19 residues. Trimming took 0 bases from V and 5 from J; bases not matched to a gene: 18. Germline lookup yields CDR1 LGHNA and CDR2 YNFKEQ. CDR3 residues: CASSQDVSGQRGGKETQYF. CDR3 DNA: TGTGCCAGCAGCCAAGATGTGTCGGGCCAGCGGGGAGGGAAGGAGACCCAGTACTTC.

This rearrangement joins TRBV7-9 to TRBJ1-1; no clear D. In germline, CDR1 is SEHNR, CDR2 FQNEAQ (reference sequence). The V gene lost 5 bases and the J gene lost 0 bases, with 13 bases spanning the gap. This CDR3 comprises 15 residues. CDR3 residues: CASSPTRGMNTEAFF. CDR3 coding DNA: TGTGCCAGCAGCCCCACGAGAGGAATGAACACTGAAGCTTTCTTT.

V is TRBV28 and J is TRBJ2-7, with 9 positions matching TRBD2. Germline V gene data show CDR1 as MDHEN and CDR2 as SYDVKM. J gave up 6 bases and V 3 bases, and 6 bases lay outside the gene matches. The CDR3 is 14 residues long. CDR3 amino acids: CASSLGGRAAEQYF. DNA of the CDR3: TGTGCCAGCAGTTTGGGCGGGAGGGCCGCCGAGCAGTACTTC.

The rearrangement joins TRBV28 to TRBJ1-5; 7 nucleotides agree with TRBD1. The CDR3 runs to 13 residues. V dropped 6 bases and J dropped 7; count of bases not matched to a gene: 6. Germline V gene sequence: CDR1 MDHEN, CDR2 SYDVKM. DNA of the CDR3: TGTGCCAGCAGGAGACAGGGATACCAGCCCCAGCATTTT. This gives the protein CASRRQGYQPQHF.

V is TRBV11-3 and J is TRBJ2-7, with a weak D call TRBD2 (5 bases). Germline V lookup: CDR1 SGHNT, CDR2 YENEEA. This CDR3 spans 15 amino acids. Trimming left V 1 base short and J 6 bases short, with 16 bases between. This chain's CDR3 is CASSLGGGNPSEQYF. The CDR3 DNA follows: TGTGCCAGCAGCTTAGGCGGAGGCAACCCCTCCGAGCAGTACTTC.

The chain is built from TRBV14 and TRBJ1-2; 10 nucleotides match TRBD1. V lost 1 base to trimming and J lost 7 bases; unmatched junction nucleotides: 6. The CDR3 covers 15 residues. The V gene's germline CDR1 is SGHDN and CDR2 FVKESK. For the CDR3, the DNA is TGTGCCAGCAGCCAAGGACAGGGGGCCGTTAGTGGCTACACCTTC. Translation: CASSQGQGAVSGYTF. The full variable domain, with the rest looked up from reference TRBV14 and TRBJ1-2, is EAGVTQFPSHSVIEKGQTVTLRCDPISGHDNLYWYRRVMGKEIKFLLHFVKESKQDESGMPNNRFLAERTGGTYSTLKVQPAELEDSGVYFCASSQGQGAVSGYTFGSGTRLTVV.

The chain carries TRBV30 and TRBJ1-5; 11 bases are a match to TRBD1. J gave up 7 bases and V 3 bases, and 5 bases lay outside the gene matches. This CDR3 spans 14 amino acids. Germline assignment: CDR1 GTSNPN and CDR2 SVGIG (reference sequence). The CDR3 sequence is CAWSSDRGQQPQHF. DNA of the CDR3: TGTGCCTGGAGCTCGGACAGGGGGCAGCAGCCCCAGCATTTT.

This chain links TRBV19 with TRBJ2-1, with 13 bases aligning to TRBD2. V lost 5 bases, J lost 4 bases, and 5 bases stayed unmatched. In germline, CDR1 is LNHDA, CDR2 SQIVND (reference sequence). This CDR3 has 16 residues. The DNA for the CDR3 is TGTGCCAGTAGTTGGAGACTAGCGGGAGGTTACAATGAGCAGTTCTTC. Protein sequence: CASSWRLAGGYNEQFF.

This sequence joins TRBV27 and TRBJ2-7, with 7 bases matching TRBD2. CDR1 MNHEY and CDR2 SMNVEV come from the germline V gene (reference sequence). The CDR3 consists of 15 residues. V lost 4 bases and J lost 3; bases outside the gene matches: 9. The CDR3 region is CASSSPQAGLYEQYF. The CDR3 bases are TGTGCCAGCAGTTCCCCACAAGCGGGACTCTACGAGCAGTACTTC.

CDR3 sequence: CASSGQRAGANVLTF. CDR3 nucleotide sequence: TGTGCCAGCAGTGGACAGCGTGCTGGGGCCAACGTCCTGACTTTC. V is TRBV2 and J is TRBJ2-6, with a tentative D call TRBD1 (5 bases). Germline assignment: CDR1 SNHLY and CDR2 FYNNEI. The CDR3 length is 15 residues. With 4 bases removed from V and 2 bases from J, the gap between germline ends came to 9 bases. The entire variable domain, with the rest obtained from reference TRBV2 and TRBJ2-6, is as follows: EPEVTQTPSHQVTQMGQEVILRCVPISNHLYFYWYRQILGQKVEFLVSFYNNEISEKSEIFDDQFSVERPDGSNFTLKIRSTKLEDSAMYFCASSGQRAGANVLTFGAGSRLTVL.